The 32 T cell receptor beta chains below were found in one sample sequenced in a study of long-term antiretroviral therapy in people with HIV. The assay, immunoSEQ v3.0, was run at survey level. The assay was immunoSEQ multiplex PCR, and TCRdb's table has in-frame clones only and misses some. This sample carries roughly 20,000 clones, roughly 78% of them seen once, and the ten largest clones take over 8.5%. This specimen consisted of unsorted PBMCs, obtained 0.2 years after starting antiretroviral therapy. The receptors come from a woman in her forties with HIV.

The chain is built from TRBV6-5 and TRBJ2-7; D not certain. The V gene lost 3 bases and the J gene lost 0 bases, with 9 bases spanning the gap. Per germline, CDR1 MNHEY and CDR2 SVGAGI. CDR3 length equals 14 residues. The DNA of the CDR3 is TGTGCCAGCAGTTATACACCTAACTCCTACGAGCAGTACTTC. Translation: CASSYTPNSYEQYF.

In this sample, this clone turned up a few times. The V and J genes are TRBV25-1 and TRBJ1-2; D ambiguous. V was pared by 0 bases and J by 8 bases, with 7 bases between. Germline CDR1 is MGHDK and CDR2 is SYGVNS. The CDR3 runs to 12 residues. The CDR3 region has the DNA TGTGCCAGCAGTGAATATCAAGGGGGCTACACCTTC. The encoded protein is CASSEYQGGYTF.

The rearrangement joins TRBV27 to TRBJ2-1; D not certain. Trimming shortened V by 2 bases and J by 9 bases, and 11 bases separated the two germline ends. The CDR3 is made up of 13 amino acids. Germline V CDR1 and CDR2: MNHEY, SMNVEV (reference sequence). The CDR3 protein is CASSLLNLAEQFF. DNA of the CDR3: TGTGCCAGCAGTTTACTCAACCTGGCTGAGCAGTTCTTC.

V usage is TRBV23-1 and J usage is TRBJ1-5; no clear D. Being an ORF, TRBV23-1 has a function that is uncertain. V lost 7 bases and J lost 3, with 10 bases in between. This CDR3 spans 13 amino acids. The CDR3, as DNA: TGCGCCAGCACCGACCTTTACAATCAGCCCCAGCATTTT. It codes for CASTDLYNQPQHF.

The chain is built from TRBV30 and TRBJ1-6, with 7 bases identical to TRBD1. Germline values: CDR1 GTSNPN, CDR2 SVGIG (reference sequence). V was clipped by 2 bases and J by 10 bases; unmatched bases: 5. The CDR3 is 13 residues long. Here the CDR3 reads CAWSPRQGSPLHF. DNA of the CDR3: TGTGCCTGGAGTCCACGACAGGGCTCACCCCTCCACTTT.

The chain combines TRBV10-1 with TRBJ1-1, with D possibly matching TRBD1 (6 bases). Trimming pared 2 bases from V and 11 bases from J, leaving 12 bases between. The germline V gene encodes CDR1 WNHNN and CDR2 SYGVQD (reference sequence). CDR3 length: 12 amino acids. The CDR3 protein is CASSETQGKAFF. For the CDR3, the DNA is TGCGCCAGCAGTGAGACACAGGGTAAGGCTTTCTTT.

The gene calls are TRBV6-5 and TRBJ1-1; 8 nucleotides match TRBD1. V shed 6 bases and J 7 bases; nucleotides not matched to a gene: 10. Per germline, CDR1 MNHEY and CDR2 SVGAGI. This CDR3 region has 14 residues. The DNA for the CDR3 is TGTGCCAGCAGCCAGACAGGGGCCGTGGGTGAAGCTTTCTTT. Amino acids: CASSQTGAVGEAFF.

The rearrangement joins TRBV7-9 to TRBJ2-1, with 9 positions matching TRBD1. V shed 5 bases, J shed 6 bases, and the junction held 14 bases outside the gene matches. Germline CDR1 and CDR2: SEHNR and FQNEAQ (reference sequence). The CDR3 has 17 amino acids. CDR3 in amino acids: CASSRLGQGRWGNEQFF. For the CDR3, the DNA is TGTGCCAGCAGCCGGCTCGGACAGGGGCGATGGGGCAATGAGCAGTTCTTC. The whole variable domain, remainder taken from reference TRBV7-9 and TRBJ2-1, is DTGVSQNPRHKITKRGQNVTFRCDPISEHNRLYWYRQTLGQGPEFLTYFQNEAQLEKSRLLSDRFSAERPKGSFSTLEIQRTEQGDSAMYLCASSRLGQGRWGNEQFFGPGTRLTVL.

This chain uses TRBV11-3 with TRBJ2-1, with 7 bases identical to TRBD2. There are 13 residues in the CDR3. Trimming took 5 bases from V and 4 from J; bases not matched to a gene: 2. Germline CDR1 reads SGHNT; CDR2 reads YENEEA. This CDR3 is CASSPGGYNEQFF. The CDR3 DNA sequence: TGTGCCAGCAGCCCGGGAGGTTACAATGAGCAGTTCTTC.

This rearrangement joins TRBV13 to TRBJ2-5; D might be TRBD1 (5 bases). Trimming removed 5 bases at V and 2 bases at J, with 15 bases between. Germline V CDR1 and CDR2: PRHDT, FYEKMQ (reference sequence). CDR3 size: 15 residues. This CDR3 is CASSPGWGLQETQYF. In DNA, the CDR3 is TGTGCCAGCAGCCCGGGTTGGGGCCTTCAAGAGACCCAGTACTTC.

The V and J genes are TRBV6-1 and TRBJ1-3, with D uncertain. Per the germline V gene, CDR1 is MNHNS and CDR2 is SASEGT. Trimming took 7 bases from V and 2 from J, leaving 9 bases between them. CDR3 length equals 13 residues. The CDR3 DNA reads TGTGCCAGCAATACCGGGCCTGGAAACACCATATATTTT. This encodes CASNTGPGNTIYF.

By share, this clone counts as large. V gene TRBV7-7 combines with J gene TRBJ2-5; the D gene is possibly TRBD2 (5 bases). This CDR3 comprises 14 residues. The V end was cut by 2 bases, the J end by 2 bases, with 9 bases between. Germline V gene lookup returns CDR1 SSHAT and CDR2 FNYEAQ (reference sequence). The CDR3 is CASSLRGRQETQYF. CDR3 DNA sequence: TGTGCCAGCAGCTTAAGAGGGAGACAAGAGACCCAGTACTTC.

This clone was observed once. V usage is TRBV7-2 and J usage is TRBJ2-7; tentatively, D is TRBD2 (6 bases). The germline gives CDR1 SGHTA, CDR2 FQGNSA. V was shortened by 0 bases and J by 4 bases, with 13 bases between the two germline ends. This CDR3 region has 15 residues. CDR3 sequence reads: CASSLALGSGYEQYF. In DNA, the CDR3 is TGTGCCAGCAGCTTAGCTCTCGGGAGCGGGTACGAGCAGTACTTC.

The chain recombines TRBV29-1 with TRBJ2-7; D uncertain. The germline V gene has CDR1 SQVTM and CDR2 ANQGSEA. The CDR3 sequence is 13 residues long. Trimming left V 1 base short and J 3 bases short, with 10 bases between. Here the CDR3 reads CSVEGQDYYEQYF. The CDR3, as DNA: TGCAGCGTTGAAGGCCAGGATTACTACGAGCAGTACTTC.

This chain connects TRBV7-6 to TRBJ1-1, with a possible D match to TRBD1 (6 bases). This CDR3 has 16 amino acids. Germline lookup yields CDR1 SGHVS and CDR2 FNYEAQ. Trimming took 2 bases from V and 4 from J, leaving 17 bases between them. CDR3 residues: CASSLNSAGVVTEAFF. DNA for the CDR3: TGTGCCAGCAGCTTAAACTCCGCAGGGGTGGTCACTGAAGCTTTCTTT.

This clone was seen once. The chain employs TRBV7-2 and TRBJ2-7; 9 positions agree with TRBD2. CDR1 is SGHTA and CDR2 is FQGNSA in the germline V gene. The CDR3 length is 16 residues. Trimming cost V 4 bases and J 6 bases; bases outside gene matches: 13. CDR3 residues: CASSSGRVAGVFEQYF. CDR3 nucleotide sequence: TGTGCCAGCAGCTCGGGGAGGGTAGCGGGAGTCTTCGAGCAGTACTTC.

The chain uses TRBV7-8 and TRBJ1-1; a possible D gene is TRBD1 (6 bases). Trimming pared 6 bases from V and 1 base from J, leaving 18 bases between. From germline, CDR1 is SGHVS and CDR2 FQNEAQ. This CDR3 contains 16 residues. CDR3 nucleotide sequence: TGTGCCAGCAGTCTGAATGGGGGCACCAAGAACACTGAAGCTTTCTTT. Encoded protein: CASSLNGGTKNTEAFF.

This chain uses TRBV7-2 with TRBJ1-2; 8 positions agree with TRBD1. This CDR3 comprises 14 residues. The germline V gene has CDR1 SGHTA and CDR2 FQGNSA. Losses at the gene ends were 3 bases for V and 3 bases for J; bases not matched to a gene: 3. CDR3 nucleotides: TGTGCCAGCAGCTTCGGGACAGGTGACTATGGCTACACCTTC. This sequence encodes CASSFGTGDYGYTF.

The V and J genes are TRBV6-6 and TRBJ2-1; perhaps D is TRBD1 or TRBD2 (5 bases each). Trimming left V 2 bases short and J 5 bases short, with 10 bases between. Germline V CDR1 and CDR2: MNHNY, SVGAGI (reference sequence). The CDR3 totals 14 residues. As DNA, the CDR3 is TGTGCCAGCAGTTACGGGGACGGTAACAATGAGCAGTTCTTC. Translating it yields CASSYGDGNNEQFF.

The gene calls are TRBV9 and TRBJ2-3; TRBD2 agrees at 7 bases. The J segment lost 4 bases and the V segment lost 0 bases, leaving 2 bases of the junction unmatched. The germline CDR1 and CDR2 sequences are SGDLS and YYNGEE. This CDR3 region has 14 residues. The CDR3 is CASSVEAGADTQYF. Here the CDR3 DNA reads TGTGCCAGCAGCGTAGAGGCGGGAGCAGATACGCAGTATTTT.

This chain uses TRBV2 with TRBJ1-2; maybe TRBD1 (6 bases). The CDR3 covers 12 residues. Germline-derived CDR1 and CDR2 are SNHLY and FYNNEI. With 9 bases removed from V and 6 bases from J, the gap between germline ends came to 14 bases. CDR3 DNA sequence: TGTGCCAGTATACAGGGTACGGATGGCTACACCTTC. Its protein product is CASIQGTDGYTF. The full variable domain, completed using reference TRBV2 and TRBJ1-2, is EPEVTQTPSHQVTQMGQEVILRCVPISNHLYFYWYRQILGQKVEFLVSFYNNEISEKSEIFDDQFSVERPDGSNFTLKIRSTKLEDSAMYFCASIQGTDGYTFGSGTRLTVV.

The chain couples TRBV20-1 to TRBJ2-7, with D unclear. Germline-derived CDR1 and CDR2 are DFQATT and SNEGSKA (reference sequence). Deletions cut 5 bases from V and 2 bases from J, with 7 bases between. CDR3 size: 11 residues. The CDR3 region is CSAEATYEQYF. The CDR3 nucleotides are TGCAGTGCTGAAGCAACCTACGAGCAGTACTTC.

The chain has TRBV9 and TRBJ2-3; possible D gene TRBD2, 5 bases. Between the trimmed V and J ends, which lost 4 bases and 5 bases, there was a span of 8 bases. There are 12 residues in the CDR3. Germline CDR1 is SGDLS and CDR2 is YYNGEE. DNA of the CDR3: TGTGCCAGCAGCAGAGGGCGAGATACGCAGTATTTT. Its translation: CASSRGRDTQYF.

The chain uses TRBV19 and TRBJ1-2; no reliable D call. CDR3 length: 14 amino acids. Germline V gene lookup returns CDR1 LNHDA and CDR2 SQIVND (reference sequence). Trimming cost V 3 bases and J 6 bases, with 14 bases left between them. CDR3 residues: CASSIVEGVDGYTF. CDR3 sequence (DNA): TGTGCCAGTAGTATCGTCGAGGGAGTAGATGGCTACACCTTC. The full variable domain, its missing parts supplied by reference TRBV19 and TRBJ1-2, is DGGITQSPKYLFRKEGQNVTLSCEQNLNHDAMYWYRQDPGQGLRLIYYSQIVNDFQKGDIAEGYSVSREKKESFPLTVTSAQKNPTAFYLCASSIVEGVDGYTFGSGTRLTVV.

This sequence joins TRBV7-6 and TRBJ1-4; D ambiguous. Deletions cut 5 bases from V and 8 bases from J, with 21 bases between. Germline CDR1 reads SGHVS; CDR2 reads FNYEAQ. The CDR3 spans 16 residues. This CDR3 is CASSPSVEGTWEKLFF. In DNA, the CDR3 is TGTGCCAGCAGCCCTTCGGTGGAGGGCACTTGGGAAAAACTGTTTTTT.

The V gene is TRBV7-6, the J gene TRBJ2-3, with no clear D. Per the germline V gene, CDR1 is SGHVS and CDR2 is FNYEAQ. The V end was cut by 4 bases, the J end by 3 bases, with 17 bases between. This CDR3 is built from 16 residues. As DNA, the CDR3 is TGTGCCAGCAGCTCCGTGACCCGGTTGGGGACAGATACGCAGTATTTT. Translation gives CASSSVTRLGTDTQYF. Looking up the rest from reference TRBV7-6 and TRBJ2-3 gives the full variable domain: GAGVSQSPRYKVTKRGQDVALRCDPISGHVSLYWYRQALGQGPEFLTYFNYEAQQDKSGLPNDRFSAERPEGSISTLTIQRTEQRDSAMYRCASSSVTRLGTDTQYFGPGTRLTVL.

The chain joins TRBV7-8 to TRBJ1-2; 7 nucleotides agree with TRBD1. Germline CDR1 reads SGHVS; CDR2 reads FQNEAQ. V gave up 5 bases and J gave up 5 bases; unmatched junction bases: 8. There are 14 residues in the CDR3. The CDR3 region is CASSLRQGSYGYTF. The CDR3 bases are TGTGCCAGCAGCCTACGACAGGGTTCTTATGGCTACACCTTC. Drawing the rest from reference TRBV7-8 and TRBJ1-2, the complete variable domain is GAGVSQSPRYKVAKRGQDVALRCDPISGHVSLFWYQQALGQGPEFLTYFQNEAQLDKSGLPSDRFFAERPEGSVSTLKIQRTQQEDSAVYLCASSLRQGSYGYTFGSGTRLTVV.

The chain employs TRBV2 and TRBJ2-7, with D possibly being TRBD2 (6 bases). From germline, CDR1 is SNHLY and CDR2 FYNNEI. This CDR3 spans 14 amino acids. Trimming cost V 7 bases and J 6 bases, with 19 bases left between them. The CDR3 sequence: CASNIAGGTTEQYF. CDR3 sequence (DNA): TGTGCCAGCAACATAGCCGGCGGGACGACCGAGCAGTACTTC.

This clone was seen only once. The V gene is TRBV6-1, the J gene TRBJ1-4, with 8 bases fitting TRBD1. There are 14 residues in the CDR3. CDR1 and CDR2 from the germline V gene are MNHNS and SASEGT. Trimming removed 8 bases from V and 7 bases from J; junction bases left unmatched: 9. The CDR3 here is CASLRDRSGEKLFF. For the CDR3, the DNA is TGTGCCAGCCTTCGGGACAGGTCGGGTGAAAAACTGTTTTTT.

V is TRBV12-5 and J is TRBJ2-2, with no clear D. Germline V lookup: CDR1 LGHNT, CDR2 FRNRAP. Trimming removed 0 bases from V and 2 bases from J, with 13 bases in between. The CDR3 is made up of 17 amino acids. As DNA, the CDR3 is TGTGCTAGTGGTTTGGTTTTGGGTGGGTTTAACACCGGGGAGCTGTTTTTT. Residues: CASGLVLGGFNTGELFF.

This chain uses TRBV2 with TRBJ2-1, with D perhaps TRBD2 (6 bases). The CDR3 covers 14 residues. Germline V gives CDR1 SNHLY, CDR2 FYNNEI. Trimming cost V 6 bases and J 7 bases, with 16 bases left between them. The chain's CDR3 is CASRPGLEGNEQFF. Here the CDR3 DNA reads TGTGCCAGCAGGCCGGGACTTGAAGGGAATGAGCAGTTCTTC. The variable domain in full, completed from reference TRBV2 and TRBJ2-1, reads EPEVTQTPSHQVTQMGQEVILRCVPISNHLYFYWYRQILGQKVEFLVSFYNNEISEKSEIFDDQFSVERPDGSNFTLKIRSTKLEDSAMYFCASRPGLEGNEQFFGPGTRLTVL.

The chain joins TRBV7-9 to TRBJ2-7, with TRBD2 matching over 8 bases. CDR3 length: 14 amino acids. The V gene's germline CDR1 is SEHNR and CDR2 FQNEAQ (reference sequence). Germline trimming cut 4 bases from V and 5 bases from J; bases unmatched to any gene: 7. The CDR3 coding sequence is TGTGCCAGCAGCTCACCGGGACTAGAGGACGAGCAGTACTTC. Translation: CASSSPGLEDEQYF. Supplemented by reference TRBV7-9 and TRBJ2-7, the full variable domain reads DTGVSQNPRHKITKRGQNVTFRCDPISEHNRLYWYRQTLGQGPEFLTYFQNEAQLEKSRLLSDRFSAERPKGSFSTLEIQRTEQGDSAMYLCASSSPGLEDEQYFGPGTRLTVT.